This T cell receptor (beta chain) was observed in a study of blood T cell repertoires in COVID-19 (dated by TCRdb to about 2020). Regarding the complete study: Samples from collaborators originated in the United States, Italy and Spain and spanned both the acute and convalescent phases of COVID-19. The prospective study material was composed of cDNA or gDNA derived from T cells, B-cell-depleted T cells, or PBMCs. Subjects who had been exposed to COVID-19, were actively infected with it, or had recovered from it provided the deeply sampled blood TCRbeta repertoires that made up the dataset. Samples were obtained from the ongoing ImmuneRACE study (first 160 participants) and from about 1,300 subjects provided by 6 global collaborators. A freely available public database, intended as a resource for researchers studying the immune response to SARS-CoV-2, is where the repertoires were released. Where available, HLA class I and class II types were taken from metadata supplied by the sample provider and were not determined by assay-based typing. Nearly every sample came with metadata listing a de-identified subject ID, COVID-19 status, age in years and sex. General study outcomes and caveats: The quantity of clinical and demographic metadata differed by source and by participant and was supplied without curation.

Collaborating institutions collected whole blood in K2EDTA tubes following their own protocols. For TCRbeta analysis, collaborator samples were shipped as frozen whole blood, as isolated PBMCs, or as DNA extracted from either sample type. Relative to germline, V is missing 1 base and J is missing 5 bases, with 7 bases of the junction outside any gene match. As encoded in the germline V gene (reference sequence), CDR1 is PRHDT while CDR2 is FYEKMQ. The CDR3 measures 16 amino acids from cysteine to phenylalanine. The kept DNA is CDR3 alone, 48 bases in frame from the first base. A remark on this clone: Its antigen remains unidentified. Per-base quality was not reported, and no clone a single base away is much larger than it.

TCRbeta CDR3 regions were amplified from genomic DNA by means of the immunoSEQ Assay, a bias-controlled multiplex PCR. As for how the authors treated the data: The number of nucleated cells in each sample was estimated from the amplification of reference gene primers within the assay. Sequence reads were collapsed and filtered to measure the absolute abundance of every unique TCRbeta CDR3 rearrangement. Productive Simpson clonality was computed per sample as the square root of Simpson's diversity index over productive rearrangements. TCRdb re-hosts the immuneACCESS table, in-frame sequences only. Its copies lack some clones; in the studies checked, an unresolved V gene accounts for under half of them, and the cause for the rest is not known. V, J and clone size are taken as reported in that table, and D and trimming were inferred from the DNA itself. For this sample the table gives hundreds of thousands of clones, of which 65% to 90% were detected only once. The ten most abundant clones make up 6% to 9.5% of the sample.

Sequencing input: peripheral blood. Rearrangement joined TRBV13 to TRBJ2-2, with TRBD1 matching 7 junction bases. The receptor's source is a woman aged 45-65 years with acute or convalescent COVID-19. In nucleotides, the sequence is TGTGCCAGCAGCTTAGTAGCCGACAGGGAAACCGGGGAGCTGTTTTTT. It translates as CASSLVADRETGELFF.